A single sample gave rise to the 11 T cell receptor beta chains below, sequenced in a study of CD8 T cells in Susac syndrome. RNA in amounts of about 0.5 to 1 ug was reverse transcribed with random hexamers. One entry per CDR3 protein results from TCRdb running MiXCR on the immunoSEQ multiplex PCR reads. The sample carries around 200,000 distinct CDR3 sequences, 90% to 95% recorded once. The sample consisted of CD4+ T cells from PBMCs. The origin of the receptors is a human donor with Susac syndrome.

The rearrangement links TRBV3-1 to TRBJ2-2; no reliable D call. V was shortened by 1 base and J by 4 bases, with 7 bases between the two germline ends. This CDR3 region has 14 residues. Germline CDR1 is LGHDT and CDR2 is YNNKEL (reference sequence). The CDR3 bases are TGTGCCAGCAGCCAAGGAGGAAGCACCGGGGAGCTGTTTTTT. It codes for CASSQGGSTGELFF.

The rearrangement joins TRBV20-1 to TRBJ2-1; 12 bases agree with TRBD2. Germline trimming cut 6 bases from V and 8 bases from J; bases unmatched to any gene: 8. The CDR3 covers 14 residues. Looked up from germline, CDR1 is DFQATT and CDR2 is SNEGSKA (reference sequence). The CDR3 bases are TGCAGTGCCAAGACTAGCGGGAGTTGGGATGAGCAGTTCTTC. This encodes CSAKTSGSWDEQFF.

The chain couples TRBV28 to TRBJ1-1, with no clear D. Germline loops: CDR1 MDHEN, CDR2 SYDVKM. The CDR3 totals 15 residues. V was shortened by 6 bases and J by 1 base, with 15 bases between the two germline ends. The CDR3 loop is CASSPSGQTNTEAFF. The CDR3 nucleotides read TGTGCCAGCAGCCCCTCCGGGCAGACGAACACTGAAGCTTTCTTT.

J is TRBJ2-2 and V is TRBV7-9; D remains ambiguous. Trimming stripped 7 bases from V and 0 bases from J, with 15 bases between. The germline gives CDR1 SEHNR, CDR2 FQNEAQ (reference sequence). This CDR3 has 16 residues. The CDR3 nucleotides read TGTGCCAGCACCAGGTTGGGAAGGACGAACACCGGGGAGCTGTTTTTT. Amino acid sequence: CASTRLGRTNTGELFF.

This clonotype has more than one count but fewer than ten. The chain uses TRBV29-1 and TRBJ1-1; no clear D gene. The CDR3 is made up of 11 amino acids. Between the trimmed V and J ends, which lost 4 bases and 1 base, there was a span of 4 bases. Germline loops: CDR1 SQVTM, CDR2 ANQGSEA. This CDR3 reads CSVGQNTEAFF. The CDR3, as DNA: TGCAGCGTTGGCCAGAACACTGAAGCTTTCTTT.

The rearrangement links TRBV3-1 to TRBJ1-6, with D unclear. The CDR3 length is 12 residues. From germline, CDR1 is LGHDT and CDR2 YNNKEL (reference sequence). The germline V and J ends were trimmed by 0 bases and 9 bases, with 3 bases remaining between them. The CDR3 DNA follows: TGTGCCAGCAGCCAAGATATTTCACCCCTCCACTTT. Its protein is CASSQDISPLHF.

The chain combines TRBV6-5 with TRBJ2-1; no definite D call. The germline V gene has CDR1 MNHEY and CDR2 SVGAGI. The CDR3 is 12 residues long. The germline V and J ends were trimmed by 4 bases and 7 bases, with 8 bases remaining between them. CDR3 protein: CASSSLVNEQFF. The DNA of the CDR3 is TGTGCCAGCAGTTCCCTAGTAAATGAGCAGTTCTTC.

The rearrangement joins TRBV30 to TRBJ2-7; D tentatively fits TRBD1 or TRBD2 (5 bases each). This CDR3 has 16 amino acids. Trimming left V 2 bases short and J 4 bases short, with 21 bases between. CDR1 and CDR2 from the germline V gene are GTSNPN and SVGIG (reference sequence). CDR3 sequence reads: CAWSTPGTRGTYEQYF. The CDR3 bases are TGTGCCTGGAGTACTCCCGGGACGAGGGGAACGTACGAGCAGTACTTC.

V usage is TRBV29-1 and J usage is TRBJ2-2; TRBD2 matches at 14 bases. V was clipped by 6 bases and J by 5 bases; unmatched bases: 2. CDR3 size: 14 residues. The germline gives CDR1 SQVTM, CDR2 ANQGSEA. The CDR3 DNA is TGCAGCGTAGGACTAGCGGGAGGTACCGGGGAGCTGTTTTTT. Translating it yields CSVGLAGGTGELFF.

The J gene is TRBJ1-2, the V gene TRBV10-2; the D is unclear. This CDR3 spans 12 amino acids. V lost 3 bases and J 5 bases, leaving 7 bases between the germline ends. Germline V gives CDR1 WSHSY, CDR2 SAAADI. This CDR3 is CASSDLSYGYTF. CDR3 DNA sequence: TGCGCCAGCAGTGACCTATCGTATGGCTACACCTTC.

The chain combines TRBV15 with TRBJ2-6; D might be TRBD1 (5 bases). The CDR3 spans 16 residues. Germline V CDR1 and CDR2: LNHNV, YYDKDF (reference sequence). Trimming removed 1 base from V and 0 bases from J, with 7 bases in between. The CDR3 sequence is CATSRGQPSGANVLTF. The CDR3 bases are TGTGCCACCAGCAGAGGACAGCCCTCTGGGGCCAACGTCCTGACTTTC.